The 23 T cell receptor beta chains below were found in one sample sequenced in a study of beta chain features in type 1 diabetes. The antigens these receptors bind are not known. The sequenced template was cDNA made from the entire isolated RNA. Some clones are missing from TCRdb's copy, which holds only in-frame ones; the method was immunoSEQ multiplex PCR. Here the sample spans around 650,000 clones, roughly 12% being singletons. Overall study results and limits: Moderate yet significant TCRB CDR3 shortening was seen in Type 1 diabetes patients in all four CD4+ subsets.

Sequenced material: naive CD4+ T cells from blood. Receptors were obtained from a man younger than 45 with type 1 diabetes.

This clone was observed a few times. Distinct nucleotide sequences in the sample also encode this CDR3. Here the CDR3 DNA reads TGCAGCGTTGATCTGAACTACGAGCAGTACTTC. Encoded protein: CSVDLNYEQYF. The chain joins TRBV29-1 to TRBJ2-7; D uncertain. Germline values: CDR1 SQVTM, CDR2 ANQGSEA. The CDR3 extends over 11 amino acids. V shed 3 bases and J shed 3 bases, with 6 bases lying between them.

V gene TRBV27 combines with J gene TRBJ2-3; 7 bases align to TRBD2. V dropped 2 bases and J dropped 2; count of bases not matched to a gene: 4. Per the germline V gene, CDR1 is MNHEY and CDR2 is SMNVEV (reference sequence). The length of the CDR3 is 15 residues. CDR3 sequence: CASSLGDYFTDTQYF. DNA of the CDR3: TGTGCCAGCAGTTTAGGGGACTACTTCACAGATACGCAGTATTTT.

This clone was seen more than once but under ten times. This chain joins TRBV27 and TRBJ1-2; a weak D match, TRBD1 (6 bases). This CDR3 is 13 amino acids long. Germline CDR1 reads MNHEY; CDR2 reads SMNVEV (reference sequence). V lost 7 bases to trimming and J lost 8 bases, with 17 bases between them. CDR3: CASKNHRVSGYTF. CDR3 DNA sequence: TGTGCCAGCAAAAATCACAGGGTGAGCGGCTACACCTTC.

The genes are TRBV15 and TRBJ1-2; D is unclear. The CDR3 has 15 residues. Germline CDR1 is LNHNV and CDR2 is YYDKDF (reference sequence). Trimming pared 1 base from V and 7 bases from J, leaving 16 bases between. CDR3 amino acids: CATSRVEKARSGYTF. The CDR3 DNA reads TGTGCCACCAGCAGAGTTGAGAAAGCCCGGTCTGGCTACACCTTC.

In its sample, this clone was seen a few times. In the same sample, other DNA sequences code for this CDR3. The chain links TRBV6-5 to TRBJ1-5, with D hard to call. The CDR3 has 13 amino acids. In germline, CDR1 is MNHEY, CDR2 SVGAGI. Deletions cut 2 bases from V and 7 bases from J, with 9 bases between. CDR3: CASSYGRNQPQHF. The DNA for the CDR3 is TGTGCCAGCAGTTACGGGCGAAACCAGCCCCAGCATTTT.

The chain recombines TRBV14 with TRBJ2-1; TRBD2 aligns across 9 bases. Losses at the gene ends were 5 bases for V and 9 bases for J; bases not matched to a gene: 11. This CDR3 spans 15 amino acids. Germline V gene data show CDR1 as SGHDN and CDR2 as FVKESK. CDR3: CASSSGTSIGGEQFF. DNA of the CDR3: TGTGCCAGCAGCTCTGGGACTAGCATCGGGGGTGAGCAGTTCTTC.

This clone was counted between two and nine times. The chain has TRBV9 and TRBJ2-5, with 9 bases that match TRBD2. Germline V gives CDR1 SGDLS, CDR2 YYNGEE. V shed 4 bases and J 2 bases; nucleotides not matched to a gene: 6. The CDR3 extends over 15 amino acids. This CDR3 reads CASSRTSAQQETQYF. CDR3 in DNA: TGTGCCAGCAGCCGGACTAGCGCCCAACAAGAGACCCAGTACTTC.

This clone was seen a few times. The gene calls are TRBV30 and TRBJ2-5; D is unclear. V lost 4 bases to trimming and J lost 5 bases, with 11 bases between them. Germline V gives CDR1 GTSNPN, CDR2 SVGIG (reference sequence). This CDR3 contains 12 residues. DNA for the CDR3: TGTGCCTGGAAGCCGGTATCGGAGACCCAGTACTTC. It yields the protein CAWKPVSETQYF.

The V gene is TRBV7-2, the J gene TRBJ2-7; tentatively, D is TRBD2 (7 bases). CDR3 length equals 15 residues. Between the trimmed V and J ends, which lost 1 base and 2 bases, there was a span of 12 bases. CDR1 is SGHTA and CDR2 is FQGNSA in the germline V gene. The CDR3 reads CASSLGGGSTYEQYF. CDR3 nucleotide sequence: TGTGCCAGCAGCTTAGGCGGGGGCTCTACCTACGAGCAGTACTTC.

The chain employs TRBV29-1 and TRBJ2-7; TRBD2 might be the D (5 bases). The ends were cut back, 6 bases at V and 7 bases at J, with 19 bases in the middle. Germline V gene data show CDR1 as SQVTM and CDR2 as ANQGSEA. The CDR3 is made up of 13 amino acids. Here the CDR3 reads CSVQPGSTGEQYF. The CDR3 DNA reads as TGCAGCGTCCAGCCGGGTTCCACGGGAGAGCAGTACTTC.

This clone was counted only a few times. This chain uses TRBV18 with TRBJ2-7, with a possible D match to TRBD1 (5 bases). Germline CDR1 and CDR2: KGHSH and LQKENI. CDR3 size: 13 residues. V lost 5 bases and J 5 bases, leaving 13 bases between the germline ends. The CDR3 region has the DNA TGTGCCAGCTCAAGCAGGACAACTAACGAGCAGTACTTC. This gives the protein CASSSRTTNEQYF.

This clone has more than one count but fewer than ten. The CDR3 region is CASSISGQVNTEAFF. In DNA form, the CDR3 reads TGCGCCAGCAGCATTTCTGGACAGGTCAACACTGAAGCTTTCTTT. This chain uses TRBV5-1 with TRBJ1-1, with 7 positions matching TRBD1. Germline-derived CDR1 and CDR2 are SGHRS and YFSETQ. The V and J ends lost 4 bases and 2 bases, in that order; junction bases with no gene match: 8. The CDR3 is 15 residues long.

In its sample, this clone was seen a few times. The chain recombines TRBV6-5 with TRBJ1-1; 7 nucleotides align to TRBD1. CDR1 is MNHEY and CDR2 is SVGAGI in the germline V gene. This CDR3 is 13 amino acids long. V lost 8 bases and J lost 3; bases outside the gene matches: 6. CDR3 residues: CASRGTAHTEAFF. The CDR3 DNA reads TGTGCCAGCCGCGGGACAGCACACACTGAAGCTTTCTTT.

About this clone itself: Compared with germline, one end of the junction differs, possibly owing to a read error. V usage is TRBV29-1 and J usage is TRBJ1-1; no firm D call. CDR1 is SQVTM, CDR2 ANQGSEA, per germline. This CDR3 is 9 amino acids long. The CDR3 DNA is TGCAGCGTCGAAGGTGGGGCTTTCTTT. This codes for CSVEGGAFF.

This clone has only a few counts. V usage is TRBV7-2 and J usage is TRBJ2-7, with a tentative D call TRBD2 (5 bases). V gave up 5 bases and J gave up 3 bases, with 23 bases separating them. Germline loops: CDR1 SGHTA, CDR2 FQGNSA. The CDR3 is 17 residues long. CDR3 in DNA: TGTGCCAGCAGCATTTGGACGGGAACCCAAAGACTCTACGAGCAGTACTTC. Translation gives CASSIWTGTQRLYEQYF. The full variable domain, in which reference TRBV7-2 and TRBJ2-7 provide the parts outside the CDR3, is GAGVSQSPSNKVTEKGKDVELRCDPISGHTALYWYRQSLGQGLEFLIYFQGNSAPDKSGLPSDRFSAERTGGSVSTLTIQRTQQEDSAVYLCASSIWTGTQRLYEQYFGPGTRLTVT.

CDR3 coding DNA: TGTGCCAGCAGCGCCGGGATTTCGGGTTACGGCTACACCTTC. It is translated as CASSAGISGYGYTF. J is TRBJ1-2 and V is TRBV7-2, with D hard to call. Trimming shortened V by 5 bases and J by 8 bases, and 18 bases separated the two germline ends. This CDR3 spans 14 amino acids. Germline V gene sequence: CDR1 SGHTA, CDR2 FQGNSA.

This clone was observed a few times. The chain is built from TRBV5-6 and TRBJ1-5, with TRBD1 as a possible D gene (5 bases). Germline V gene lookup returns CDR1 SGHDT and CDR2 YYEEEE. CDR3 length: 15 amino acids. With 2 bases removed from V and 4 bases from J, the gap between germline ends came to 13 bases. The CDR3 protein is CASSLRTSSNQPQHF. In nucleotides, the CDR3 is TGTGCCAGCAGCTTAAGGACATCATCGAATCAGCCCCAGCATTTT.

A few counts support this clone. This chain links TRBV6-5 with TRBJ2-7, with TRBD1 matching 9 bases. The CDR3 consists of 14 residues. Germline assignment: CDR1 MNHEY and CDR2 SVGAGI. With 6 bases clipped from V and 3 bases from J, the junction kept 6 bases outside the gene matches. CDR3 residues: CASSPNRGRYEQYF. The CDR3 DNA sequence: TGTGCCAGCAGCCCAAACAGGGGGCGCTACGAGCAGTACTTC.

Concerning this clone itself: The same CDR3 is also encoded by other DNA sequences in this sample. The genes are TRBV29-1 and TRBJ2-7, with D perhaps given as TRBD1 or TRBD2 (5 bases each). Germline lookup yields CDR1 SQVTM and CDR2 ANQGSEA. V was pared by 6 bases and J by 2 bases, with 14 bases between. The CDR3 loop spans 13 amino acids. The CDR3 bases are TGCAGCGTGGCCCGGGACGGAGCCTACGAGCAGTACTTC. Amino acid sequence: CSVARDGAYEQYF.

With regard to this clone: The germline gene is not matched at one end of the junction; a read error may be the cause. The chain joins TRBV7-7 to TRBJ2-5; the D gene is possibly TRBD2 (6 bases). The CDR3 spans 17 residues. The germline CDR1 and CDR2 sequences are SSHAT and FNYEAQ (reference sequence). CDR3 in DNA: TGTGCTAGCAGCTTAGTCCCGCCGGGGACTTTGGGGGAGACCCAGTACTTC. As protein: CASSLVPPGTLGETQYF.

This clone was detected a few times. The chain links TRBV7-9 to TRBJ2-5; 13 positions match TRBD2. This CDR3 spans 15 amino acids. Germline lookup yields CDR1 SEHNR and CDR2 FQNEAQ (reference sequence). V gave up 3 bases and J gave up 5 bases; unmatched junction bases: 3. CDR3 bases: TGTGCCAGCAGCTTCCCGGGACTAGCGGGGGAGACCCAGTACTTC. The encoded protein is CASSFPGLAGETQYF.

This clone was seen a handful of times. DNA of the CDR3: TGCAGCGTGGTACGGGGGGCGGGTGGAAACACCATATATTTT. As protein: CSVVRGAGGNTIYF. V gene TRBV29-1 combines with J gene TRBJ1-3; tentative D call: TRBD1 (6 bases). The CDR3 is 14 residues long. Germline V CDR1 and CDR2: SQVTM, ANQGSEA. V was cut by 6 bases and J by 3 bases, with 15 bases left in between. Full variable domain (rest looked up from reference TRBV29-1 and TRBJ1-3): SAVISQKPSRDICQRGTSLTIQCQVDSQVTMMFWYRQQPGQSLTLIATANQGSEATYESGFVIDKFPISRPNLTFSTLTVSNMSPEDSSIYLCSVVRGAGGNTIYFGEGSWLTVV.

This clone was counted a few times. This specimen includes other DNA sequences encoding the same CDR3. The rearrangement uses TRBV7-9 and TRBJ1-6; 7 positions agree with TRBD1. Unmatched junction bases numbered 2, after V lost 4 bases and J lost 8 bases. Germline V gene lookup returns CDR1 SEHNR and CDR2 FQNEAQ (reference sequence). The CDR3 is 13 residues long. In nucleotides, the CDR3 is TGTGCCAGCAGCTCCACAGGGGATTCACCCCTCCACTTT. Protein product: CASSSTGDSPLHF. The variable domain in full, completed from reference TRBV7-9 and TRBJ1-6, reads DTGVSQNPRHKITKRGQNVTFRCDPISEHNRLYWYRQTLGQGPEFLTYFQNEAQLEKSRLLSDRFSAERPKGSFSTLEIQRTEQGDSAMYLCASSSTGDSPLHFGNGTRLTVT.